The TCR beta chain under discussion was sequenced for a study of CD8 T cells in ankylosing spondylitis (dated 2017 in TCRdb). About the study as a whole: The study profiled T cell receptor beta repertoires in healthy donors and ankylosing spondylitis patients to find disease-linked TCR variants. Peripheral blood was sampled, and synovial fluid was also collected from ankylosing spondylitis patients. The full study cohort was made up of 25 ankylosing spondylitis patients and some 100 healthy donors.

Trimming at the junction amounts to 3 bases on V and 8 bases on J, and the germline ends lie 10 bases apart. Per the germline V gene, SGHAT is the CDR1 and FQNNGV is the CDR2. The CDR3 covers 12 residues, taking in both the cysteine and the phenylalanine. Only the CDR3 DNA stays, 36 bases, in frame from base 1. Ten or more counts support this clonotype. The antigen it binds to is not known. Within one base of it there is no much larger clone, and no base qualities were kept. The full study reports these points: The disease-linked clones showed a CD8+ phenotype and occurred at relatively low frequencies in peripheral blood. Some TCR beta motif variants had previously been reported in synovial fluid and blood of reactive arthritis patients, which suggested common disease-initiation mechanisms. The disease-linked clones were reported as significantly enriched in matched synovial fluid samples from ankylosing spondylitis patients. A TCR beta motif made up of under ten highly homologous amino acid variants appeared to be characteristic of blood from ankylosing spondylitis patients.

Sequencing instrument: Illumina HiSeq 2500. Quantitative 5'-RACE with molecular barcodes was the method used to prepare the TCR beta libraries. The original methods were these. To identify disease-linked TCR variants, a new computational method was used, one built on a probabilistic model of VDJ rearrangement. TCRdb reprocessed the public reads (quality trimming at Q25 with fastp, clone calling with MiXCR) and kept in-frame beta chains. Each entry merges the rows of one CDR3 protein and shows their most common DNA and genes. It is TCRdb's table, rather than the study itself, that gives the V and J calls and clone size. Within this sample are around 300,000 distinct CDR3 sequences, with 9.5% to 13% of them counted one time only. The ten largest account for 9.1% of the sample.

The specimen was blood, either unsorted or a sorted T cell fraction (not recorded which). The sequence joins TRBV11-2 to TRBJ1-2; too little of a D gene remains to name it. This TCR derives from a female donor with ankylosing spondylitis or in good health (not recorded which). The CDR3 has the sequence CASSFTSRGYTF. The DNA sequence follows: TGTGCCAGCAGCTTTACCAGTCGGGGCTACACCTTC.